These 6 T cell receptor beta chains originate from one sample sequenced in a study of shared clonotypes between healthy human individuals. Repertoires were generated with immunoSEQ multiplex PCR, while TCRdb's copy carries only in-frame clones and drops some. Of a few million clones in the sample, roughly 95% were seen once. Material for sequencing was naive CD4+ T cells sorted from blood. Subset of the sample: CD45RA+ positively selected. The origin of the receptors is a young man in good health.

The chain has TRBV2 and TRBJ2-1; 11 bases are a match to TRBD2. The germline gives CDR1 SNHLY, CDR2 FYNNEI. The V segment lost 9 bases and the J segment 3 bases; nucleotides outside the gene matches: 4. The CDR3 totals 14 residues. CDR3 sequence: CASALAGVYNEQFF. The CDR3 DNA is TGTGCCAGTGCACTAGCGGGGGTCTACAATGAGCAGTTCTTC.

About this clone: Other DNA variants within this sample encode the same CDR3. The genes are TRBV7-2 and TRBJ2-7; D is ambiguous. Trimming stripped 2 bases from V and 1 base from J, with 9 bases between. Germline V gives CDR1 SGHTA, CDR2 FQGNSA. This CDR3 is 14 amino acids long. CDR3 loop: CASSLTGSSYEQYF. In nucleotides, the CDR3 is TGTGCCAGCAGCTTAACCGGCAGTTCCTACGAGCAGTACTTC.

The chain joins TRBV2 to TRBJ1-5, with D perhaps TRBD1 (5 bases). This CDR3 region has 14 residues. Trimming pared 3 bases from V and 7 bases from J, leaving 13 bases between. Germline CDR1 and CDR2: SNHLY and FYNNEI. In nucleotides, the CDR3 is TGTGCCAGCAGTGACTTGGGGGTTGGACAGCCCCAGCATTTT. This gives the protein CASSDLGVGQPQHF.

This chain joins TRBV6-5 and TRBJ1-1; D remains unclear. The V end was cut by 4 bases, the J end by 4 bases, with 13 bases between. Germline V gene data show CDR1 as MNHEY and CDR2 as SVGAGI. CDR3 size: 14 residues. The CDR3 DNA sequence: TGTGCCAGCAGTTCGATCCAGCCGAGCACTGAAGCTTTCTTT. Translated: CASSSIQPSTEAFF.

Note on this clone: An end of the junction differs from the germline gene, which may be a read error. This chain links TRBV5-5 with TRBJ1-6; D gene uncertain. CDR3 size: 15 residues. Germline V CDR1 and CDR2: SGHKS, YYEKEE (reference sequence). This CDR3 reads CASGLARTDNSPLHF. DNA for the CDR3: TGTGCCAGCGGCTTGGCAAGGACTGATAATTCACCCCTCCACTTT.

J is TRBJ2-7 and V is TRBV25-1, with 7 nucleotides matching TRBD1. The CDR3 runs to 15 residues. After removal of 1 base from V and 2 bases from J, the junction contained 5 bases not matched to a gene. CDR1 MGHDK and CDR2 SYGVNS come from the germline V gene. In nucleotides, the CDR3 is TGTGCCAGCAGTGAATCAGGGACAGTCGCCTACGAGCAGTACTTC. Protein sequence: CASSESGTVAYEQYF.